The next 22 T cell receptor beta chains were all read from a single sample in a study of patients and donors after allogeneic stem cell transplantation. TCRdb processed the RT-PCR reads anew with MiXCR; each CDR3 protein has one entry. The table has hundreds of thousands of distinct CDR3 sequences, roughly 17% seen once; the top ten hold less than 9.5%. The sample was blood, either unsorted or a sorted T cell fraction (not recorded which). The receptor set was obtained from a human donor who was either an allogeneic HSCT recipient or a stem cell or donor lymphocyte infusion donor (not recorded which). It is not recorded whose cells these are; they may come from a transplant donor.

At least ten counts were recorded for this clonotype. The chain is built from TRBV6-1 and TRBJ2-2; TRBD2 aligns across 8 bases. Per the germline V gene, CDR1 is MNHNS and CDR2 is SASEGT. V was pared by 10 bases and J by 3 bases, with 7 bases of the junction left unmatched. This CDR3 comprises 14 residues. Here the CDR3 reads CATWSGGDTGELFF. CDR3 sequence (DNA): TGTGCCACCTGGAGCGGGGGCGACACCGGGGAGCTGTTTTTT.

The gene calls are TRBV4-1 and TRBJ2-6, with no clear D. V lost 2 bases, J lost 0 bases, and 8 bases lay in between. This CDR3 has 16 residues. Germline CDR1 is MGHRA and CDR2 is YSYEKL. CDR3 bases: TGCGCCAGCAGCCAAATACAGCTCTCTGGGGCCAACGTCCTGACTTTC. This encodes CASSQIQLSGANVLTF.

In this sample, this clonotype turned up a few times. V gene TRBV7-2 combines with J gene TRBJ1-6; perhaps TRBD1 as D (5 bases). The germline V gene has CDR1 SGHTA and CDR2 FQGNSA. This CDR3 is 15 amino acids long. V shed 5 bases and J shed 10 bases, with 18 bases lying between them. The CDR3 loop is CASSLHGGVKSPLHF. CDR3 DNA: TGTGCCAGCAGCCTCCACGGGGGTGTAAAATCACCCCTCCACTTT. Full variable domain (outside the CDR3, taken from reference TRBV7-2 and TRBJ1-6): GAGVSQSPSNKVTEKGKDVELRCDPISGHTALYWYRQSLGQGLEFLIYFQGNSAPDKSGLPSDRFSAERTGGSVSTLTIQRTQQEDSAVYLCASSLHGGVKSPLHFGNGTRLTVT.

The genes are TRBV7-9 and TRBJ2-1, with 7 bases matching TRBD2. J lost 8 bases, V lost 10 bases, and 17 bases had no gene match. Germline V gene data show CDR1 as SEHNR and CDR2 as FQNEAQ (reference sequence). This CDR3 comprises 15 residues. The DNA of the CDR3 is TGTGCCATCCGCCCTACCTGGGAGGGAGTGCATGAGCAGTTCTTC. This codes for CAIRPTWEGVHEQFF. Full variable domain (remainder filled in from reference TRBV7-9 and TRBJ2-1): DTGVSQNPRHKITKRGQNVTFRCDPISEHNRLYWYRQTLGQGPEFLTYFQNEAQLEKSRLLSDRFSAERPKGSFSTLEIQRTEQGDSAMYLCAIRPTWEGVHEQFFGPGTRLTVL.

The table lists this clonotype with a few counts. The chain uses TRBV6-6 and TRBJ1-6; the D is unclear. Trimming removed 2 bases from V and 13 bases from J, with 12 bases in between. Germline values: CDR1 MNHNY, CDR2 SVGAGI (reference sequence). The CDR3 is 13 residues long. The CDR3 region is CASSYNPSLPLHF. The DNA for the CDR3 is TGTGCCAGCAGTTACAACCCGTCCCTGCCCCTCCACTTT.

This clonotype has just a few counts. The genes are TRBV18 and TRBJ2-7; a possible D gene is TRBD2 (6 bases). CDR3 length: 14 amino acids. With 1 base removed from V and 4 bases from J, the gap between germline ends came to 11 bases. In germline, CDR1 is KGHSH, CDR2 LQKENI. CDR3 nucleotides: TGTGCCAGCTCACCACAGCCGGGAGTGTACGAGCAGTACTTC. Translated, it gives CASSPQPGVYEQYF.

This clonotype was picked up a small number of times. The chain combines TRBV7-9 with TRBJ2-7; perhaps TRBD1 as D (6 bases). The length of the CDR3 is 17 residues. Germline assignment: CDR1 SEHNR and CDR2 FQNEAQ (reference sequence). Trimming left V 5 bases short and J 1 base short, with 21 bases between. Here the CDR3 reads CASSPRRAQGLSYEQYF. The CDR3 nucleotides are TGTGCCAGCAGCCCTAGAAGGGCACAGGGTCTATCCTACGAGCAGTACTTC.

This rearrangement joins TRBV5-6 to TRBJ1-2, with D unresolved. Germline assignment: CDR1 SGHDT and CDR2 YYEEEE. The length of the CDR3 is 12 residues. V was pared by 4 bases and J by 6 bases, with 10 bases between. As DNA, the CDR3 is TGTGCCAGCAGCCCCGACCCGGATGGCTACACCTTC. This translates into CASSPDPDGYTF.

This clonotype was seen at least ten times. The chain combines TRBV5-6 with TRBJ2-3; 7 bases match TRBD2. Germline V gene data show CDR1 as SGHDT and CDR2 as YYEEEE. The CDR3 consists of 14 residues. V gave up 6 bases and J gave up 2 bases; unmatched junction bases: 6. CDR3 sequence (DNA): TGTGCCAGCATCCGGACTAGGAACACAGATACGCAGTATTTT. Translation: CASIRTRNTDTQYF. The full variable domain, with the rest looked up from reference TRBV5-6 and TRBJ2-3, is DAGVTQSPTHLIKTRGQQVTLRCSPKSGHDTVSWYQQALGQGPQFIFQYYEEEERQRGNFPDRFSGHQFPNYSSELNVNALLLGDSALYLCASIRTRNTDTQYFGPGTRLTVL.

The rearrangement links TRBV4-2 to TRBJ1-6; weak D call: TRBD1 (5 bases). Between the trimmed V and J ends, which lost 4 bases and 9 bases, there was a span of 13 bases. CDR1 is LGHNA, CDR2 YNFKEQ, per germline. There are 14 residues in the CDR3. CDR3 DNA: TGTGCCAGCAGCCTAACCGGGACGGGTTCACCCCTCCACTTT. As protein: CASSLTGTGSPLHF.

This clonotype was seen a handful of times. The rearrangement uses TRBV5-1 and TRBJ1-1, with a weak D call TRBD1 (6 bases). Per the germline V gene, CDR1 is SGHRS and CDR2 is YFSETQ. V was shortened by 0 bases and J by 11 bases, with 14 bases between the two germline ends. This CDR3 comprises 13 residues. CDR3 protein: CASSLETGQRAFF. The CDR3 region has the DNA TGCGCCAGCAGCTTGGAGACCGGACAGAGGGCTTTCTTT.

CDR3 region: CASSQVWSGPDTQYF. The CDR3 bases are TGTGCCAGCAGCCAAGTCTGGAGTGGGCCAGATACGCAGTATTTT. The chain has TRBV3-1 and TRBJ2-3; D is ambiguous. V was clipped by 1 base and J by 4 bases, with 12 bases between them. The CDR3 is made up of 15 amino acids. Germline loops: CDR1 LGHDT, CDR2 YNNKEL (reference sequence).

In this sample, this clonotype turned up many times. J is TRBJ2-7 and V is TRBV18, with D hard to call. Germline V gene lookup returns CDR1 KGHSH and CDR2 LQKENI. The CDR3 consists of 13 residues. The germline V and J ends were trimmed by 6 bases and 4 bases, with 13 bases remaining between them. In DNA form, the CDR3 reads TGTGCCAGCTCGCCCTCGGGTGTATACGAGCAGTACTTC. Its protein product is CASSPSGVYEQYF.

This chain connects TRBV20-1 to TRBJ2-7, with 10 positions matching TRBD2. The CDR3 is 15 amino acids. Looked up from germline, CDR1 is DFQATT and CDR2 is SNEGSKA (reference sequence). V lost 1 base and J lost 4; bases outside the gene matches: 7. CDR3 DNA: TGCAGTGCTAGAGTCCCCGGGACTAGCGTTTACGAGCAGTACTTC. As protein: CSARVPGTSVYEQYF.

The chain recombines TRBV7-2 with TRBJ2-2; 8 bases are shared with TRBD2. Germline loops: CDR1 SGHTA, CDR2 FQGNSA. The CDR3 covers 17 residues. Trimming cost V 5 bases and J 5 bases; bases outside gene matches: 13. The chain's CDR3 is CASSSIRRGARTGELFF. The CDR3 DNA follows: TGTGCCAGCAGCAGTATCAGGCGGGGGGCCCGAACCGGGGAGCTGTTTTTT.

The chain couples TRBV20-1 to TRBJ2-7, with 11 nucleotides matching TRBD2. This CDR3 comprises 16 residues. The ends lost 0 bases at V and 7 bases at J; junction bases unmatched: 11. Per germline, CDR1 DFQATT and CDR2 SNEGSKA (reference sequence). The DNA for the CDR3 is TGCAGTGCTAGAGATAGGCCTAGCGGGGGGACTAGAGAGCAGTACTTC. This translates into CSARDRPSGGTREQYF.

This chain links TRBV6-2 or TRBV6-3 with TRBJ1-1; a possible D gene is TRBD1 (5 bases). CDR3 size: 12 residues. Trimming removed 9 bases from V and 5 bases from J, with 13 bases in between. Germline CDR1 and CDR2: MNHEY and SVGEGT. CDR3 region: CASARRGTEAFF. Written as DNA, the CDR3 is TGTGCCAGTGCCCGGCGGGGGACTGAAGCTTTCTTT.

This clonotype was detected a few times. The J gene is TRBJ2-7, the V gene TRBV4-2, with D possibly being TRBD1 (6 bases). V was cut by 3 bases and J by 7 bases, with 10 bases left in between. Germline lookup yields CDR1 LGHNA and CDR2 YNFKEQ. This CDR3 comprises 12 residues. The DNA of the CDR3 is TGTGCCAGCAGCCAGGGGGCTGGGGAGCAGTACTTC. Encoded protein: CASSQGAGEQYF.

The rearrangement joins TRBV14 to TRBJ2-2; 7 nucleotides match TRBD2. This CDR3 comprises 14 residues. V was clipped by 3 bases and J by 6 bases; unmatched bases: 4. CDR1 SGHDN and CDR2 FVKESK come from the germline V gene. The CDR3 bases are TGTGCCAGCAGCCACCCCCGGGGGGCCGGGGAGCTGTTTTTT. Translation gives CASSHPRGAGELFF. Full variable domain (rest looked up from reference TRBV14 and TRBJ2-2): EAGVTQFPSHSVIEKGQTVTLRCDPISGHDNLYWYRRVMGKEIKFLLHFVKESKQDESGMPNNRFLAERTGGTYSTLKVQPAELEDSGVYFCASSHPRGAGELFFGEGSRLTVL.

The chain is built from TRBV9 and TRBJ2-3; D might be TRBD2 (5 bases). The CDR3 covers 15 residues. V lost 1 base to trimming and J lost 6 bases, with 15 bases between them. The V gene's germline CDR1 is SGDLS and CDR2 YYNGEE. The CDR3 protein is CASSVSAGLWDTQYF. In nucleotides, the CDR3 is TGTGCCAGCAGCGTATCGGCGGGCCTCTGGGATACGCAGTATTTT.

This clonotype was counted only a few times. The genes are TRBV7-9 and TRBJ2-1; unclear D gene. V was shortened by 4 bases and J by 10 bases, with 11 bases between the two germline ends. The length of the CDR3 is 12 residues. Looked up from germline, CDR1 is SEHNR and CDR2 is FQNEAQ (reference sequence). The CDR3 sequence is CASSSAGGEQFF. As DNA, the CDR3 is TGTGCCAGCAGCTCCGCCGGTGGGGAGCAGTTCTTC.

The chain couples TRBV2 to TRBJ1-2, with D hard to call. CDR3 length: 13 amino acids. V lost 7 bases to trimming and J lost 3 bases, with 12 bases between them. In germline, CDR1 is SNHLY, CDR2 FYNNEI. This CDR3 reads CASIGLGDYGYTF. CDR3 DNA sequence: TGTGCCAGCATTGGCTTGGGCGACTATGGCTACACCTTC.